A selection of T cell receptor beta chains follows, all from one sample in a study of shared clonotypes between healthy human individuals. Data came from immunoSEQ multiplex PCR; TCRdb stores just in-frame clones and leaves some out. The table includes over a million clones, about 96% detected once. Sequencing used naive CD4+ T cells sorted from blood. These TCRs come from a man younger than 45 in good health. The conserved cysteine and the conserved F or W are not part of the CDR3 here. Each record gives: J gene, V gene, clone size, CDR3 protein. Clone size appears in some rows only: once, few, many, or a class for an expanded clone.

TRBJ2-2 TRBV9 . ASSASSGSVSGELF
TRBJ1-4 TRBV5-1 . ASSVGVSNEKLF
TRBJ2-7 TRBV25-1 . ASSGGTGDGY
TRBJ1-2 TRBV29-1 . SVEKGIHGYT
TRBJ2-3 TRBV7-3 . ASSSNPLTSGLADTQY
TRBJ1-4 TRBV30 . AWARDLANEKLF
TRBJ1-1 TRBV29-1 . SVEMVPTEAF
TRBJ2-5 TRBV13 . ASSLRHQETQY
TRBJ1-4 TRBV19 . ASNGYGEKLF
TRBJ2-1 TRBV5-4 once ASSWMGGRSGNEQF
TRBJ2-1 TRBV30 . AWIQGDKSSYNEQF
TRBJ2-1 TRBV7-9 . ASSSPLYNEQF
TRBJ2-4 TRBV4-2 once ASSRPGTGNKNIQY
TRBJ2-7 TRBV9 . ASSVGVGRGSYEQY
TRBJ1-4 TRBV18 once ASGQEGEKLF
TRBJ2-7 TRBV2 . ASSDSAVSYEQY
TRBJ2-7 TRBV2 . ASRRTGSSYEQY
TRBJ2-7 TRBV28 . ASSLGLVLDEQY
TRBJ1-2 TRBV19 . ASRDQGVSYGYT
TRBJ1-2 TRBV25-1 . ASSANTRQGGYT
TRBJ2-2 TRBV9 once ASSPRARFAEWELF
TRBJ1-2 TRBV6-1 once ASSAGLDQHYGYT
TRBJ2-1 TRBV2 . ASRASGRANEQF
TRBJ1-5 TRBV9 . ASSETGLEPQH
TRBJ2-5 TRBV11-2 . ASSLDGRTSGTQETQY
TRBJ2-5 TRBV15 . ATSRGAGGPQETQY
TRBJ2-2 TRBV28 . ASSLFGGGKTGELF
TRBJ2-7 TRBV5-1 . ASRRDRGYEQY
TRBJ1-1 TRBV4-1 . ASSAGLAMEKNTEAF
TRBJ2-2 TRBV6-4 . ASSQQGFTGELF
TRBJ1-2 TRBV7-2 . ASSPGTANYGYT
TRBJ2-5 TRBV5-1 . ASSRGGQGSETQY
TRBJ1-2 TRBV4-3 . ASSQDGQGNYGYT
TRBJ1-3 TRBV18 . ASSPSRSSGNTIY
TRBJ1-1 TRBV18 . ASSPPGQDTEAF
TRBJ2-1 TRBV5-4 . ASSLFAGGGNEQF
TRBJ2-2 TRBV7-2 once ASRFQGTNTGELF
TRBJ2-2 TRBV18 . ASSQNRGTGIAGELF
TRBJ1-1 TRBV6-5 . ASSSLTGGVNTEAF
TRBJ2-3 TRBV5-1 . ASSFPGVGDTQY
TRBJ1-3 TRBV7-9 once ASSLMTGSSGNTIY
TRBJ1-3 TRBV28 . ATRQGAAGNTIY
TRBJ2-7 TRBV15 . ATSRDLRRAAYEQY
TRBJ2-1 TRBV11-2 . ASSLERYNEQF